A selection of T cell receptor beta chains follows, all from one sample in a study of cytomegalovirus exposure and HLA in healthy donors. Produced via immunoSEQ multiplex PCR; TCRdb's table is partial and in-frame only. The repertoire table contains some 150,000 clones. Sequenced sample: PBMCs. The receptors come from a woman aged 18-29 years in good health and CMV-seronegative. CDR3s include the opening cysteine and the closing phenylalanine or tryptophan.

v_call: TRBV7-2
j_call: TRBJ1-1
cdr3_aa: CASSFDSSYTEAFF

v_call: TRBV10-3
j_call: TRBJ2-7
cdr3_aa: CAISESRGPSYEQYF

v_call: TRBV19
j_call: TRBJ1-2
cdr3_aa: CASSSGQYLYGYTF

v_call: TRBV2
j_call: TRBJ2-1
cdr3_aa: CASKRASGRAIDEQFF

v_call: TRBV7-2
j_call: TRBJ1-1
cdr3_aa: CASSLGPGDTEAFF

v_call: TRBV7-9
j_call: TRBJ2-2
cdr3_aa: CASTTGSGELFF

v_call: TRBV7-2
j_call: TRBJ2-1
cdr3_aa: CASSRTTRGTSVGRQFF

v_call: TRBV30
j_call: TRBJ1-2
cdr3_aa: CAWTGGGYYGYTF

v_call: TRBV7-8
j_call: TRBJ2-4
cdr3_aa: CASSLGQAAGGNIQYF

v_call: TRBV5-4
j_call: TRBJ2-1
cdr3_aa: CASSLASGSKSSYNEQFF

v_call: TRBV19
j_call: TRBJ2-1
cdr3_aa: CASGGDKSSYNEQFF

v_call: TRBV6-1
j_call: TRBJ2-2
cdr3_aa: CASREPRTGRGTGELFF

v_call: TRBV2
j_call: TRBJ2-7
cdr3_aa: CASSEGPGGYEQYF

v_call: TRBV5-1
j_call: TRBJ1-1
cdr3_aa: CASSFNAGNTEAFF

v_call: TRBV7-2
j_call: TRBJ2-1
cdr3_aa: CASSWSGYNEQFF

v_call: TRBV4-2
j_call: TRBJ2-2
cdr3_aa: CASSQGGGTDTGELFF

v_call: TRBV2
j_call: TRBJ2-1
cdr3_aa: CASSERGSSYNEQFF

v_call: TRBV11-3
j_call: TRBJ1-2
cdr3_aa: CASSLGSRVNYGYTF

v_call: TRBV29-1
j_call: TRBJ2-1
cdr3_aa: CSVGATSGTYNEQFF

v_call: TRBV2
j_call: TRBJ1-4
cdr3_aa: CASSDGGASEKLFF

v_call: TRBV14
j_call: TRBJ1-5
cdr3_aa: CASSGTGNQPQHF

v_call: TRBV6-4
j_call: TRBJ2-1
cdr3_aa: CASSDRTGTYNEQFF

v_call: TRBV12-5
j_call: TRBJ2-3
cdr3_aa: CASGSTEQPRFF

v_call: TRBV5-1
j_call: TRBJ2-1
cdr3_aa: CASSLDSGAPWNEQFF

v_call: TRBV30
j_call: TRBJ2-7
cdr3_aa: CAWNRGSYEQYF

v_call: TRBV6-5
j_call: TRBJ2-7
cdr3_aa: CASSYSASGTGEQYF

v_call: TRBV7-2
j_call: TRBJ2-2
cdr3_aa: CASSPLAGGTGELFF

v_call: TRBV6-1
j_call: TRBJ1-6
cdr3_aa: CASSGGQGLGRRNSPLHF

v_call: TRBV5-5
j_call: TRBJ2-5
cdr3_aa: CASSPTGIQETQYF

v_call: TRBV6-1
j_call: TRBJ1-1
cdr3_aa: CASSEEDRGGTEAFF

v_call: TRBV7-9
j_call: TRBJ2-1
cdr3_aa: CASSPRSGELNEQFF

v_call: TRBV5-4
j_call: TRBJ2-7
cdr3_aa: CASSLGQSSYEQYF

v_call: TRBV28
j_call: TRBJ2-3
cdr3_aa: CASGGGTQYF

v_call: TRBV19
j_call: TRBJ1-1
cdr3_aa: CASLHTIGGRSTEAFF

v_call: TRBV2
j_call: TRBJ2-7
cdr3_aa: CASSAGVGASSYEQYF

v_call: TRBV10-3
j_call: TRBJ2-7
cdr3_aa: CAIRGGYEGSEQYF

v_call: TRBV7-9
j_call: TRBJ1-2
cdr3_aa: CASSLSGGSYGYTF

v_call: TRBV7-8
j_call: TRBJ1-2
cdr3_aa: CASSLDRSGYTF

v_call: TRBV5-1
j_call: TRBJ1-5
cdr3_aa: CASSLTGVNSQPQHF

v_call: TRBV19
j_call: TRBJ2-5
cdr3_aa: CASNPGGQETQYF

v_call: TRBV7-8
j_call: TRBJ2-2
cdr3_aa: CASSLALASEKPLGTGELFF

v_call: TRBV9
j_call: TRBJ2-1
cdr3_aa: CASSTGLQPEQFF

v_call: TRBV4-1
j_call: TRBJ1-1
cdr3_aa: CASSQGTGFTEAFF

v_call: TRBV9
j_call: TRBJ2-3
cdr3_aa: CASSSDYGSGRHLTDTQYF

v_call: TRBV7-8
j_call: -
cdr3_aa: CASSPRDRNSYEQYF

v_call: TRBV30
j_call: TRBJ2-5
cdr3_aa: CAWTSGKETQYF

v_call: TRBV20-1
j_call: TRBJ2-7
cdr3_aa: CSAWGDEQYF

v_call: TRBV9
j_call: TRBJ2-2
cdr3_aa: CASGSGRGELFF

v_call: TRBV28
j_call: TRBJ2-1
cdr3_aa: CASDPGQGPNEQFF

v_call: TRBV27
j_call: TRBJ1-6
cdr3_aa: CASSAPGGSPLHF

v_call: TRBV5-4
j_call: TRBJ2-3
cdr3_aa: CASSLAGSQRTTQYF

v_call: TRBV7-6
j_call: TRBJ2-1
cdr3_aa: CASSLRGYYNEQFF

v_call: TRBV7-8
j_call: TRBJ2-3
cdr3_aa: CASTLSRTGRGTDTQYF

v_call: TRBV10-3
j_call: TRBJ2-5
cdr3_aa: CAIKVGLEETQYF

v_call: TRBV5-4
j_call: TRBJ2-2
cdr3_aa: CASSLVVGGTGELFF

v_call: TRBV29-1
j_call: TRBJ2-1
cdr3_aa: CSVVRGSYNEQFF